The T cell receptor beta chain under discussion was sequenced for a study of blood T cell repertoires in COVID-19. Study background: Some COVID-19 samples were acute and others convalescent; all came from the United States, Italy and Spain. PBMCs, B-cell-depleted T cells, or T cells were the source of the cDNA or gDNA that made up the material.

Source study methods: Estimation of nucleated cell counts was performed using reference gene primer amplification. Profiling relied on immunoSEQ multiplex PCR, and the TCRdb table lists in-frame clones only, not all of them. The V and J calls and clone size come from that table; D and trimming were worked out from the DNA. The sample includes 65,000 or so clones, 81% of them seen just once. The specimen was peripheral blood. This receptor was identified in a woman between 65 and 79 years old with acute or convalescent COVID-19.

The CDR3 DNA sequence: TGCAGCGCGGGCGGGAGAGGCGAGACCCAGTACTTC. Its translation is CSAGGRGETQYF. The chain combines TRBV29-1 with TRBJ2-5, with 7 bases matching TRBD2. In germline, CDR1 is SQVTM, CDR2 ANQGSEA. This CDR3 spans 12 amino acids. Trimming cost V 7 bases and J 5 bases; bases outside gene matches: 7.